Below are 28 T cell receptor beta chains sequenced from a single sample in a study of T cell responses to AZD1222 COVID-19 vaccine. TCRdb's table, derived via immunoSEQ multiplex PCR, lists solely in-frame clones and lacks some. The profile covers 170,000 or so clones, with approximately 86% appearing a single time and 2.6% taken by the ten largest. The sample in question was peripheral blood, obtained on day 0 of AZD1222 vaccination. The receptors shown here come from an adult in good health.

The chain carries TRBV24-1 and TRBJ1-2; 8 nucleotides line up with TRBD1. The CDR3 is 15 amino acids. Germline values: CDR1 KGHDR, CDR2 SFDVKD. Trimming cost V 3 bases and J 4 bases; bases outside gene matches: 6. Written as DNA, the CDR3 is TGTGCCACCAGTGATCCGGGACAGGCCTTCTATGGCTACACCTTC. It specifies CATSDPGQAFYGYTF.

The J gene is TRBJ1-1, the V gene TRBV19; D not certain. V lost 6 bases and J lost 0, with 14 bases in between. The CDR3 length is 15 residues. Per the germline V gene, CDR1 is LNHDA and CDR2 is SQIVND (reference sequence). The CDR3 reads CASRGNSGVNTEAFF. In nucleotides, the CDR3 is TGTGCCAGTAGGGGAAACAGCGGGGTGAACACTGAAGCTTTCTTT.

V and J are TRBV9 and TRBJ2-7; D gene ambiguous. V lost 4 bases and J lost 3, with 17 bases in between. Germline V gene data show CDR1 as SGDLS and CDR2 as YYNGEE. CDR3 length: 15 residues. CDR3 sequence reads: CASSPGYNLGYEQYF. The CDR3 DNA reads TGTGCCAGCAGCCCCGGGTACAATCTGGGCTACGAGCAGTACTTC.

The chain combines TRBV21-1 with TRBJ1-1. TRBV21-1 is a recognized pseudogene. The CDR3 spans 16 residues. This CDR3 is CASKGLFEVQNTEAFF. The CDR3 DNA is TGTGCCAGCAAAGGGTTGTTTGAAGTTCAGAACACTGAAGCTTTCTTT.

The V and J genes are TRBV5-1 and TRBJ1-6; D is uncertain. V lost 6 bases, J lost 5 bases, and 9 bases lay in between. The CDR3 runs 13 residues. Germline values: CDR1 SGHRS, CDR2 YFSETQ. The CDR3 loop is CASNEDNNSPLHF. The CDR3 coding sequence is TGCGCCAGCAACGAGGATAATAATTCACCCCTCCACTTT.

This clone was recorded once. This chain links TRBV19 with TRBJ1-5; 8 nucleotides align to TRBD1. Trimming took 0 bases from V and 7 from J; bases not matched to a gene: 8. This CDR3 region has 16 residues. The germline V gene has CDR1 LNHDA and CDR2 SQIVND (reference sequence). CDR3 amino acids: CASSIDRGLGEQPQHF. CDR3 bases: TGTGCCAGTAGTATAGACAGGGGGCTAGGGGAACAGCCCCAGCATTTT.

The chain carries TRBV4-2 and TRBJ2-3, with 7 bases matching TRBD2. The germline CDR1 and CDR2 sequences are LGHNA and YNFKEQ. V trimming: 0 bases; J trimming: 4 bases; junction bases outside the gene matches: 7. CDR3 length equals 16 residues. CDR3 protein: CASSQDFAGVPDTQYF. CDR3 sequence (DNA): TGTGCCAGCAGCCAAGATTTTGCGGGAGTCCCAGATACGCAGTATTTT.

The gene calls are TRBV28 and TRBJ1-2, with TRBD1 matching over 8 bases. Germline lookup yields CDR1 MDHEN and CDR2 SYDVKM. The CDR3 loop spans 14 amino acids. Trimming cost V 6 bases and J 0 bases; bases outside gene matches: 3. Here the CDR3 DNA reads TGTGCCAGCAGACGGACAGGGACTAACTATGGCTACACCTTC. Its translation is CASRRTGTNYGYTF.

This clone was seen only once. J is TRBJ2-5 and V is TRBV6-5; possibly TRBD1 or TRBD2 for D (6 bases each). The V end was cut by 2 bases, the J end by 5 bases, with 15 bases between. The CDR3 sequence is 15 residues long. Germline values: CDR1 MNHEY, CDR2 SVGAGI. The CDR3 sequence: CASSYGGPAGETQYF. In nucleotides, the CDR3 is TGTGCCAGCAGTTACGGGGGCCCCGCGGGGGAGACCCAGTACTTC.

This chain joins TRBV19 and TRBJ1-1; tentatively, D is TRBD1 (6 bases). Trimming left V 4 bases short and J 11 bases short, with 17 bases between. The CDR3 sequence is 13 residues long. The germline gives CDR1 LNHDA, CDR2 SQIVND (reference sequence). CDR3 sequence (DNA): TGTGCCAGTAGTAGTCGGGGGCAGGGTGAGGCTTTCTTT. It specifies CASSSRGQGEAFF.

The chain joins TRBV4-1 to TRBJ1-2; TRBD1 is a possible D gene (5 bases). Trimming shortened V by 0 bases and J by 7 bases, and 15 bases separated the two germline ends. This CDR3 is built from 15 residues. CDR1 is MGHRA, CDR2 YSYEKL, per germline. The CDR3 sequence is CASSQETLRGSGYTF. The CDR3 DNA reads as TGCGCCAGCAGCCAAGAAACCTTAAGGGGCTCTGGCTACACCTTC.

The rearrangement links TRBV6-1 to TRBJ1-2; D is perhaps TRBD1 (5 bases). CDR1 and CDR2 from the germline V gene are MNHNS and SASEGT. V lost 4 bases, J lost 4 bases, and 19 bases lay in between. The CDR3 runs to 16 residues. The CDR3 region has the DNA TGTGCCAGCAGTGGACCTGGGGCGGGAGGAGGCTATGGCTACACCTTC. This encodes CASSGPGAGGGYGYTF.

The gene calls are TRBV28 and TRBJ1-4; D unresolved. The CDR3 totals 12 residues. Germline lookup yields CDR1 MDHEN and CDR2 SYDVKM. Trimming took off 8 bases at V and 5 bases at J, with 9 bases between the two ends. The CDR3 protein is CASDSSNEKLFF. CDR3 nucleotides: TGTGCCAGCGACTCTTCAAATGAAAAACTGTTTTTT.

The chain combines TRBV14 with TRBJ2-7; 9 bases align to TRBD2. V was clipped by 4 bases and J by 3 bases; unmatched bases: 4. The CDR3 contains 14 residues. Germline lookup yields CDR1 SGHDN and CDR2 FVKESK. Here the CDR3 DNA reads TGTGCCAGCAGCCTTAGCGGGAGACTCTACGAGCAGTACTTC. It codes for CASSLSGRLYEQYF.

J is TRBJ2-2 and V is TRBV9, with TRBD2 matching 14 bases. Germline V gene lookup returns CDR1 SGDLS and CDR2 YYNGEE. The CDR3 is 17 amino acids. The ends lost 3 bases at V and 6 bases at J; junction bases unmatched: 7. As DNA, the CDR3 is TGTGCCAGCAGCGCGGGCGGACTAGCGGGAGGCTCCGGGGAGCTGTTTTTT. Protein: CASSAGGLAGGSGELFF.

The V call is TRBV23-1, the J call TRBJ1-1, with no clear D. TRBV23-1 is an ORF; its function is uncertain. V was cut by 0 bases and J by 1 base, with 9 bases left in between. The CDR3 runs to 15 residues. In nucleotides, the CDR3 is TGCGCCAGCAGTCAATCGAGGCGGGAGAACACTGAAGCTTTCTTT. Translating it yields CASSQSRRENTEAFF.

This sequence joins TRBV6-4 and TRBJ1-2, with 8 bases that match TRBD1. CDR1 and CDR2 from the germline V gene are MRHNA and SNTAGT. Unmatched junction bases numbered 4, after V lost 0 bases and J lost 4 bases. The CDR3 covers 15 residues. The DNA of the CDR3 is TGTGCCAGCAGTGACTCGCCAGGGGGCGCCTATGGCTACACCTTC. Translating it yields CASSDSPGGAYGYTF.

The chain employs TRBV4-1 and TRBJ2-1; a weak D match, TRBD2 (6 bases). V gave up 2 bases and J gave up 2 bases, with 16 bases separating them. The germline CDR1 and CDR2 sequences are MGHRA and YSYEKL. CDR3 length equals 17 residues. As DNA, the CDR3 is TGCGCCAGCAGCCAACAAGCGGGCCTAGGCCCCTACAATGAGCAGTTCTTC. Translating gives CASSQQAGLGPYNEQFF.

This clone occurred once. V and J are TRBV6-1 and TRBJ2-7, with no clear D. This CDR3 is 13 amino acids long. CDR1 and CDR2 from the germline V gene are MNHNS and SASEGT. V lost 3 bases and J lost 4, with 10 bases in between. CDR3 in DNA: TGTGCCAGCAGTGATCTAGGAGTGTACGAGCAGTACTTC. The encoded protein is CASSDLGVYEQYF.

Worth noting for this clone: Distinct nucleotide sequences in the sample also encode this CDR3. The chain recombines TRBV30 with TRBJ1-1; D perhaps matches TRBD1 (5 bases). The CDR3 has 13 amino acids. Trimming cost V 0 bases and J 1 base, with 6 bases left between them. Per the germline V gene, CDR1 is GTSNPN and CDR2 is SVGIG (reference sequence). The CDR3 sequence is CAWSVQGNTEAFF. CDR3 in DNA: TGTGCCTGGAGTGTGCAGGGGAACACTGAAGCTTTCTTT.

This rearrangement joins TRBV5-1 to TRBJ1-4; tentative D call: TRBD1 (5 bases). The CDR3 is 14 amino acids. Trimming removed 4 bases from V and 0 bases from J, with 7 bases in between. Looked up from germline, CDR1 is SGHRS and CDR2 is YFSETQ. CDR3 nucleotides: TGCGCCAGCAGCCCGACAGCAACTAATGAAAAACTGTTTTTT. Protein product: CASSPTATNEKLFF.

The chain uses TRBV5-1 and TRBJ2-7, with TRBD1 identical over 7 bases. J gave up 3 bases and V 1 base, and 1 base lay outside the gene matches. The CDR3 has 13 amino acids. The germline V gene encodes CDR1 SGHRS and CDR2 YFSETQ. This chain's CDR3 is CASSLYRGYEQYF. The CDR3 DNA reads TGCGCCAGCAGCTTGTACAGGGGCTACGAGCAGTACTTC.

The J gene is TRBJ2-7, the V gene TRBV30; D possibly corresponds to TRBD2 (5 bases). V lost 3 bases, J lost 8 bases, and 17 bases lay in between. Germline values: CDR1 GTSNPN, CDR2 SVGIG (reference sequence). The CDR3 spans 13 residues. The CDR3, as DNA: TGTGCCTGGAGCAAAGAAGCTAGAGGGAAGCAGTACTTC. Protein sequence: CAWSKEARGKQYF.

The gene calls are TRBV19 and TRBJ1-1, with D possibly matching TRBD1 (6 bases). Trimming pared 5 bases from V and 8 bases from J, leaving 21 bases between. Germline CDR1 is LNHDA and CDR2 is SQIVND (reference sequence). The length of the CDR3 is 15 residues. CDR3 region: CASSPGGGPIDEAFF. CDR3 nucleotides: TGTGCCAGTAGTCCAGGTGGGGGGCCAATCGACGAAGCTTTCTTT.

The chain couples TRBV19 to TRBJ1-4; 7 nucleotides line up with TRBD1. The J segment lost 3 bases and the V segment lost 5 bases, leaving 6 bases of the junction unmatched. This CDR3 is built from 15 residues. Germline V gene data show CDR1 as LNHDA and CDR2 as SQIVND (reference sequence). The CDR3 coding sequence is TGTGCCAGTAGTGGAACAGGGGCCTCTAATGAAAAACTGTTTTTT. Protein: CASSGTGASNEKLFF.

The rearrangement links TRBV27 to TRBJ2-7, with 8 bases matching TRBD1. The CDR3 sequence is 13 residues long. The V segment lost 3 bases and the J segment 6 bases; nucleotides outside the gene matches: 4. Germline loops: CDR1 MNHEY, CDR2 SMNVEV (reference sequence). The CDR3 sequence is CASSFQGAFEQYF. CDR3 DNA sequence: TGTGCCAGCAGTTTTCAGGGGGCATTCGAGCAGTACTTC.

CDR3 sequence: CASSEVPGLAGSSYNEQFF. The CDR3 DNA is TGCGCCAGCAGCGAAGTGCCGGGACTAGCGGGGAGCTCCTACAATGAGCAGTTCTTC. This chain joins TRBV5-1 and TRBJ2-1, with 13 bases identical to TRBD2. Trimming took 4 bases from V and 0 from J; bases not matched to a gene: 10. This CDR3 region has 19 residues. Germline V gene sequence: CDR1 SGHRS, CDR2 YFSETQ.

The chain combines TRBV18 with TRBJ1-4; 9 bases line up with TRBD1. The germline CDR1 and CDR2 sequences are KGHSH and LQKENI. This CDR3 is 15 amino acids long. Losses at the gene ends were 4 bases for V and 7 bases for J; bases not matched to a gene: 7. The CDR3 sequence is CASSLLQGASEKLFF. As DNA, the CDR3 is TGTGCCAGCTCACTCCTACAGGGGGCTAGTGAAAAACTGTTTTTT. The full variable domain, rest sourced from reference TRBV18 and TRBJ1-4, is NAGVMQNPRHLVRRRGQEARLRCSPMKGHSHVYWYRQLPEEGLKFMVYLQKENIIDESGMPKERFSAEFPKEGPSILRIQQVVRGDSAAYFCASSLLQGASEKLFFGSGTQLSVL.